What follows are 20 T cell receptor beta chains derived from one specimen sequenced in a study of blood T cell repertoires in COVID-19. TCRdb keeps only in-frame clones here, not all; method: immunoSEQ multiplex PCR. The sample yields around 300,000 clones, 65% to 90% seen once. The sample comprised peripheral blood. These receptors were collected from a human donor in a cohort sampled during active COVID-19.

This rearrangement joins TRBV2 to TRBJ2-2, with unresolved D. V shed 6 bases and J shed 0 bases, with 8 bases lying between them. This CDR3 is 14 amino acids long. The germline CDR1 and CDR2 sequences are SNHLY and FYNNEI. The CDR3 protein is CASSLTTNTGELFF. The CDR3 DNA reads as TGTGCCAGCAGCCTAACCACGAACACCGGGGAGCTGTTTTTT.

The chain uses TRBV18 and TRBJ1-1; 8 bases map to TRBD1. Losses at the gene ends were 3 bases for V and 5 bases for J; bases not matched to a gene: 11. This CDR3 is 16 amino acids long. Germline-derived CDR1 and CDR2 are KGHSH and LQKENI. The CDR3 bases are TGTGCCAGCTCACCGTCACCGGGACAGGAGGTAACTGAAGCTTTCTTT. Translation gives CASSPSPGQEVTEAFF.

The gene calls are TRBV11-2 and TRBJ2-1, with D unclear. V dropped 1 base and J dropped 4 bases, with 8 bases sitting between them. This CDR3 spans 14 amino acids. Germline values: CDR1 SGHAT, CDR2 FQNNGV. CDR3 nucleotide sequence: TGTGCCAGCAGCTTAGCTAGTGTGTACAATGAGCAGTTCTTC. This encodes CASSLASVYNEQFF. Together with reference TRBV11-2 and TRBJ2-1, the CDR3 gives the full variable domain: EAGVAQSPRYKIIEKRQSVAFWCNPISGHATLYWYQQILGQGPKLLIQFQNNGVVDDSQLPKDRFSAERLKGVDSTLKIQPAKLEDSAVYLCASSLASVYNEQFFGPGTRLTVL.

The chain uses TRBV7-9 and TRBJ2-7, with D possibly TRBD1 on 6 matching bases. The CDR3 has 14 residues. V lost 2 bases and J 5 bases, leaving 13 bases between the germline ends. Looked up from germline, CDR1 is SEHNR and CDR2 is FQNEAQ (reference sequence). The CDR3 DNA reads TGTGCCAGCAGCTTAATGGGGGCTGTCGACGAGCAGTACTTC. As protein: CASSLMGAVDEQYF.

The chain links TRBV7-2 to TRBJ2-3; TRBD2 is a possible D gene (6 bases). Germline values: CDR1 SGHTA, CDR2 FQGNSA. CDR3 length: 16 amino acids. V was trimmed by 1 base and J by 0 bases, leaving 11 bases between them. CDR3 sequence reads: CASSLVGAGSTDTQYF. As DNA, the CDR3 is TGTGCCAGCAGCTTAGTAGGGGCGGGGAGCACAGATACGCAGTATTTT.

The chain links TRBV11-2 to TRBJ2-1; 8 bases agree with TRBD2. The germline V gene encodes CDR1 SGHAT and CDR2 FQNNGV. J gave up 7 bases and V 1 base, and 6 bases lay outside the gene matches. The length of the CDR3 is 15 residues. CDR3 sequence: CASSLAPGGENEQFF. Here the CDR3 DNA reads TGTGCCAGCAGCTTAGCCCCCGGGGGGGAGAATGAGCAGTTCTTC.

V and J are TRBV5-1 and TRBJ2-3; 8 bases are a match to TRBD2. V was clipped by 4 bases and J by 5 bases; unmatched bases: 12. The CDR3 contains 16 residues. The V gene's germline CDR1 is SGHRS and CDR2 YFSETQ. CDR3 sequence reads: CASSPGNAGGIDTQYF. Written as DNA, the CDR3 is TGCGCCAGCAGCCCCGGCAATGCGGGAGGTATAGATACGCAGTATTTT.

J is TRBJ2-3 and V is TRBV6-5, with 7 bases lining up with TRBD1. This CDR3 is built from 13 residues. V shed 6 bases, J shed 4 bases, and the junction held 4 bases outside the gene matches. CDR1 is MNHEY and CDR2 is SVGAGI in the germline V gene. CDR3 protein: CASRVQGADTQYF. The CDR3 DNA follows: TGTGCCAGCAGGGTCCAGGGGGCAGATACGCAGTATTTT.

This clone was recorded only once. The V call is TRBV29-1, the J call TRBJ1-1, with 7 bases fitting TRBD1. The V gene end was trimmed by 6 bases and the J gene end by 4 bases; junction bases not matched to a gene: 14. Per the germline V gene, CDR1 is SQVTM and CDR2 is ANQGSEA. This CDR3 contains 15 residues. CDR3 sequence (DNA): TGCAGCGTCCCCACGGAGGGGGCTTTAGGCACTGAAGCTTTCTTT. Protein: CSVPTEGALGTEAFF. The full variable domain, completed using reference TRBV29-1 and TRBJ1-1, is SAVISQKPSRDICQRGTSLTIQCQVDSQVTMMFWYRQQPGQSLTLIATANQGSEATYESGFVIDKFPISRPNLTFSTLTVSNMSPEDSSIYLCSVPTEGALGTEAFFGQGTRLTVV.

J is TRBJ2-7 and V is TRBV5-6; perhaps TRBD2 as D (6 bases). Trimming removed 4 bases from V and 4 bases from J, with 15 bases in between. This CDR3 spans 14 amino acids. Germline V lookup: CDR1 SGHDT, CDR2 YYEEEE. CDR3 nucleotide sequence: TGTGCCAGCAGCACAACCGGACTAAAATACGAGCAGTACTTC. Translation gives CASSTTGLKYEQYF.

The V and J genes are TRBV18 and TRBJ2-7; 9 nucleotides line up with TRBD1. Germline values: CDR1 KGHSH, CDR2 LQKENI. V trimming: 1 base; J trimming: 5 bases; junction bases outside the gene matches: 3. This CDR3 is 14 amino acids long. CDR3 sequence: CASSPRDRADEQYF. In DNA form, the CDR3 reads TGTGCCAGCTCACCACGGGACAGGGCCGACGAGCAGTACTTC. Looking up the rest from reference TRBV18 and TRBJ2-7 gives the full variable domain: NAGVMQNPRHLVRRRGQEARLRCSPMKGHSHVYWYRQLPEEGLKFMVYLQKENIIDESGMPKERFSAEFPKEGPSILRIQQVVRGDSAAYFCASSPRDRADEQYFGPGTRLTVT.

This rearrangement joins TRBV7-9 to TRBJ2-3; TRBD1 agrees at 7 bases. The CDR3 runs 15 residues. The V segment lost 1 base and the J segment 3 bases; nucleotides outside the gene matches: 4. CDR1 SEHNR and CDR2 FQNEAQ come from the germline V gene (reference sequence). The CDR3: CASSLDATGTDTQYF. CDR3 nucleotide sequence: TGTGCCAGCAGCTTAGACGCGACAGGGACAGATACGCAGTATTTT.

The chain links TRBV5-1 to TRBJ2-1, with D perhaps matching TRBD2 (6 bases). The CDR3 length is 14 residues. Germline V gene lookup returns CDR1 SGHRS and CDR2 YFSETQ. V was shortened by 5 bases and J by 2 bases, with 11 bases between the two germline ends. Written as DNA, the CDR3 is TGCGCCAGCAGGGTAGCGGAAACCTACAATGAGCAGTTCTTC. It specifies CASRVAETYNEQFF.

The chain is built from TRBV7-9 and TRBJ2-7; a possible D gene is TRBD2 (7 bases). This CDR3 contains 15 residues. V was shortened by 5 bases and J by 1 base, with 15 bases between the two germline ends. Germline V gives CDR1 SEHNR, CDR2 FQNEAQ (reference sequence). The CDR3, as DNA: TGTGCCAGCAGCACTCGGGGAGGGGGATCCTACGAGCAGTACTTC. It specifies CASSTRGGGSYEQYF.

This clone was counted only a few times. The chain combines TRBV4-3 with TRBJ1-2; maybe TRBD1 (6 bases). The CDR3 is 17 residues long. V was trimmed by 1 base and J by 7 bases, leaving 22 bases between them. Germline values: CDR1 LGHNA, CDR2 YSLEER. CDR3 amino acids: CASSQAWTVPLRSGYTF. Written as DNA, the CDR3 is TGCGCCAGCAGCCAAGCTTGGACAGTGCCTTTGAGGAGTGGCTACACCTTC.

The chain has TRBV28 and TRBJ2-3, with D perhaps matching TRBD1 (6 bases). Trimming pared 6 bases from V and 4 bases from J, leaving 23 bases between. Germline lookup yields CDR1 MDHEN and CDR2 SYDVKM. This CDR3 contains 17 residues. DNA for the CDR3: TGTGCCAGCAGGTCGACGAAACAGGGCATCCCCTCAGATACGCAGTATTTT. Its protein product is CASRSTKQGIPSDTQYF.

V usage is TRBV9 and J usage is TRBJ2-2; D is perhaps TRBD2 (5 bases). The length of the CDR3 is 16 residues. The germline CDR1 and CDR2 sequences are SGDLS and YYNGEE. V was trimmed by 0 bases and J by 2 bases, leaving 11 bases between them. CDR3 in amino acids: CASSVGTEANTGELFF. The CDR3 coding sequence is TGTGCCAGCAGCGTAGGCACGGAGGCCAACACCGGGGAGCTGTTTTTT.

This clone has a handful of counts. The chain joins TRBV30 to TRBJ2-7, with TRBD1 identical over 7 bases. This CDR3 is built from 14 residues. J gave up 3 bases and V 0 bases, and 5 bases lay outside the gene matches. Germline V lookup: CDR1 GTSNPN, CDR2 SVGIG (reference sequence). The CDR3 loop reads CAWSVTGALYEQYF. CDR3 DNA sequence: TGTGCCTGGAGTGTAACAGGGGCCCTCTACGAGCAGTACTTC.

The genes are TRBV27 and TRBJ2-5, with a weak D call TRBD1 (6 bases). CDR3 length: 11 amino acids. Trimming left V 10 bases short and J 4 bases short, with 10 bases between. Germline V CDR1 and CDR2: MNHEY, SMNVEV (reference sequence). CDR3 sequence reads: CATQGGETQYF. The CDR3 coding sequence is TGTGCCACCCAAGGGGGAGAGACCCAGTACTTC.

The chain uses TRBV28 and TRBJ1-2, with 7 bases that match TRBD1. The germline V gene encodes CDR1 MDHEN and CDR2 SYDVKM. CDR3 size: 12 residues. The ends lost 8 bases at V and 5 bases at J; junction bases unmatched: 5. The DNA of the CDR3 is TGTGCCAGCTCGACAGGGAAGTATGGCTACACCTTC. It translates to CASSTGKYGYTF.